The 17 T cell receptor beta chains below come from one sample, sequenced in a study of Graves' ophthalmopathy and Graves' hyperthyroidism. RNA transcripts provided the template for amplifying TCR beta CDR3 regions. First-round RT-PCR with HTBI primers preceded a second-round multiplex PCR. TCRdb analysed the multiplex PCR reads with MiXCR anew, one entry per CDR3 protein. The sample shows 500,000 to 600,000 distinct CDR3 sequences, just under 40% of them seen only once. Sequencing was done on a sample of peripheral blood or thyroid tissue (not recorded which). The origin of the receptors is an adult man with Graves' hyperthyroidism.

In this sample, this clonotype turned up a few times. The J gene is TRBJ1-1, the V gene TRBV5-4; 11 bases are a match to TRBD1. The CDR3 loop spans 16 amino acids. The germline V gene has CDR1 SGHNT and CDR2 YYREEE (reference sequence). V gave up 4 bases and J gave up 0 bases; unmatched junction bases: 5. The CDR3 sequence is CASSRGQGGMNTEAFF. The CDR3 nucleotides are TGTGCCAGCAGCAGGGGACAGGGGGGGATGAACACTGAAGCTTTCTTT.

The chain employs TRBV29-1 and TRBJ1-2, with TRBD1 identical over 7 bases. The CDR3 is 16 amino acids. Germline V gives CDR1 SQVTM, CDR2 ANQGSEA. With 0 bases clipped from V and 0 bases from J, the junction kept 7 bases outside the gene matches. As DNA, the CDR3 is TGCAGCGTTGAAGATTTGGGGGACAGCTCTAACTATGGCTACACCTTC. It encodes CSVEDLGDSSNYGYTF. Filled out from reference TRBV29-1 and TRBJ1-2, the complete variable domain reads SAVISQKPSRDICQRGTSLTIQCQVDSQVTMMFWYRQQPGQSLTLIATANQGSEATYESGFVIDKFPISRPNLTFSTLTVSNMSPEDSSIYLCSVEDLGDSSNYGYTFGSGTRLTVV.

This clonotype came up many times. The rearrangement uses TRBV9 and TRBJ2-2; D is ambiguous. This CDR3 is built from 15 residues. In germline, CDR1 is SGDLS, CDR2 YYNGEE. Trimming cost V 0 bases and J 1 base, with 7 bases left between them. CDR3 sequence: CASSVAGGNTGELFF. The CDR3 nucleotides are TGTGCCAGCAGCGTAGCTGGCGGGAACACCGGGGAGCTGTTTTTT.

This clonotype was recorded many times. This rearrangement joins TRBV20-1 to TRBJ2-5; TRBD1 is a possible D gene (5 bases). CDR3 length: 16 amino acids. Trimming removed 0 bases at V and 0 bases at J, with 14 bases between. The germline V gene encodes CDR1 DFQATT and CDR2 SNEGSKA (reference sequence). The CDR3, as DNA: TGCAGTGCTAGAGAACGCCTGGACATATACCAAGAGACCCAGTACTTC. It translates to CSARERLDIYQETQYF.

As regards this clonotype: One end of the junction varies from germline; a read error may be responsible. The CDR3 spells CASSESRGSVKLSF. DNA of the CDR3: TGCGCCAGCAGCGAAAGTCGGGGGTCGGTAAAACTGTCTTTT. The gene calls are TRBV4-1 and TRBJ1-4, with a tentative D call TRBD1 (5 bases). Germline assignment: CDR1 MGHRA and CDR2 YSYEKL. The CDR3 runs 14 residues.

Many counts were recorded for this clonotype. The J gene is TRBJ2-3, the V gene TRBV25-1; 8 positions match TRBD2. The CDR3 contains 17 residues. J was trimmed by 8 bases and V by 3 bases; bases with no gene match: 16. In germline, CDR1 is MGHDK, CDR2 SYGVNS. The CDR3 here is CASSEKAGVGADGTQYF. The CDR3 nucleotides read TGTGCCAGCAGTGAGAAAGCGGGAGTTGGGGCAGATGGTACGCAGTATTTT.

This clonotype has ten or more counts. J is TRBJ1-2 and V is TRBV7-9; D unclear. CDR1 is SEHNR, CDR2 FQNEAQ, per germline (reference sequence). V lost 5 bases and J lost 4, with 17 bases in between. This CDR3 is 15 amino acids long. In DNA, the CDR3 is TGTGCCAGCAGCGAATCAGGAACCGCATCCTATGGCTACACCTTC. Translated, it gives CASSESGTASYGYTF.

V gene TRBV19 combines with J gene TRBJ2-5, with 9 bases lining up with TRBD1. With 6 bases clipped from V and 2 bases from J, the junction kept 10 bases outside the gene matches. This CDR3 spans 16 amino acids. Germline assignment: CDR1 LNHDA and CDR2 SQIVND (reference sequence). The CDR3, as DNA: TGTGCCAGTAGAGGATGGGGACAGGGTCATCAAGAGACCCAGTACTTC. This encodes CASRGWGQGHQETQYF.

This clonotype was seen ten or more times. The rearrangement links TRBV5-8 to TRBJ2-5; 8 bases are a match to TRBD2. Germline CDR1 SGHTS, CDR2 YDEGEE. The CDR3 consists of 14 residues. The junction had 3 bases not matched to a gene; V was cut back by 3 bases and J by 2 bases. This chain's CDR3 is CASSSRLAQETQYF. DNA of the CDR3: TGTGCCAGCAGCTCAAGACTAGCGCAAGAGACCCAGTACTTC.

This clonotype was found a few times. This rearrangement joins TRBV25-1 to TRBJ2-2, with TRBD2 identical over 11 bases. The J segment lost 0 bases and the V segment lost 4 bases, leaving 4 bases of the junction unmatched. Germline V gives CDR1 MGHDK, CDR2 SYGVNS. The CDR3 covers 17 residues. The CDR3 DNA follows: TGTGCCAGCAGTGGGTGGGGACTAGCGGCGAACACCGGGGAGCTGTTTTTT. Translated: CASSGWGLAANTGELFF.

V is TRBV7-3 and J is TRBJ2-2; 14 bases are shared with TRBD2. This CDR3 spans 16 amino acids. The V gene's germline CDR1 is SGHTA and CDR2 FQGTGA. J lost 10 bases, V lost 10 bases, and 14 bases had no gene match. The CDR3 sequence is CATQGGLAGARQELFF. CDR3 nucleotide sequence: TGTGCCACCCAGGGGGGACTAGCGGGGGCGAGGCAGGAGCTGTTTTTT.

This clonotype was counted ten times or more. The chain recombines TRBV3-1 with TRBJ2-5; a weak D match, TRBD1 (5 bases). From germline, CDR1 is LGHDT and CDR2 YNNKEL (reference sequence). V was shortened by 7 bases and J by 1 base, with 10 bases between the two germline ends. The CDR3 has 13 amino acids. The CDR3, as DNA: TGTGCCAGCATTGACAGCTTCCAAGAGACCCAGTACTTC. As protein: CASIDSFQETQYF.

This clonotype has at least ten counts. CDR3 bases: TGTGCCAGTGCAGGGGGTTCAAGCTATGGCTACACCTTC. This sequence encodes CASAGGSSYGYTF. The genes are TRBV19 and TRBJ1-2; TRBD1 matches at 7 bases. Germline V gene lookup returns CDR1 LNHDA and CDR2 SQIVND (reference sequence). V was pared by 8 bases and J by 4 bases, with 7 bases of the junction left unmatched. CDR3 length: 13 residues.

The CDR3, as DNA: TGCGCCAGCAGTGGACGACAGGGTCGGAATTCACCCCTCCACTTT. Protein product: CASSGRQGRNSPLHF. V is TRBV10-1 and J is TRBJ1-6; TRBD1 agrees at 7 bases. After removal of 4 bases from V and 7 bases from J, the junction contained 7 bases not matched to a gene. This CDR3 region has 15 residues. CDR1 and CDR2 (germline): WNHNN, SYGVQD (reference sequence).

This clonotype was seen only a few times. This chain joins TRBV19 and TRBJ1-2; a possible D gene is TRBD1 (5 bases). The CDR3 sequence is 15 residues long. The germline V and J ends were trimmed by 5 bases and 1 base, with 14 bases remaining between them. The germline V gene has CDR1 LNHDA and CDR2 SQIVND (reference sequence). The CDR3: CASSPRGRGNYGYTF. The CDR3 region has the DNA TGTGCCAGTAGTCCCCGGGGGAGGGGTAACTATGGCTACACCTTC. The entire variable domain, with the rest obtained from reference TRBV19 and TRBJ1-2, is as follows: DGGITQSPKYLFRKEGQNVTLSCEQNLNHDAMYWYRQDPGQGLRLIYYSQIVNDFQKGDIAEGYSVSREKKESFPLTVTSAQKNPTAFYLCASSPRGRGNYGYTFGSGTRLTVV.

This clonotype occurred many times. The chain couples TRBV7-9 to TRBJ2-7, with TRBD2 identical over 8 bases. The germline CDR1 and CDR2 sequences are SEHNR and FQNEAQ (reference sequence). V lost 5 bases and J lost 0; bases outside the gene matches: 9. This CDR3 is 16 amino acids long. CDR3 residues: CASSPGGGPHSYEQYF. DNA for the CDR3: TGTGCCAGCAGCCCCGGGGGGGGACCACACTCCTACGAGCAGTACTTC.

This clonotype has a count of ten or more. The gene calls are TRBV9 and TRBJ2-7; tentative D call: TRBD2 (6 bases). Germline V lookup: CDR1 SGDLS, CDR2 YYNGEE. This CDR3 region has 13 residues. V lost 4 bases and J 5 bases, leaving 13 bases between the germline ends. CDR3 amino acids: CASSPGTPNEQYF. The CDR3 DNA reads TGTGCCAGCAGCCCAGGGACTCCTAACGAGCAGTACTTC.